The 14 T cell receptor beta chains below were found in one sample sequenced in a study of blood T cell repertoires in COVID-19. The protocol was immunoSEQ multiplex PCR, while the TCRdb copy is restricted to in-frame clones and leaves out a portion. The repertoire holds fewer than 700,000 clones, with less than 90% as singletons. Sequenced material: peripheral blood. The receptors here all came from a woman in her forties or fifties with COVID-19, enrolled during active disease.

The CDR3 is CASSLVGRENSPLHF. The CDR3 DNA reads as TGTGCCAGCAGCTTGGTGGGCAGAGAGAATTCACCCCTCCACTTT. The chain recombines TRBV5-6 with TRBJ1-6; D call uncertain. The CDR3 length is 15 residues. V was clipped by 0 bases and J by 7 bases, with 11 bases between them. Germline V CDR1 and CDR2: SGHDT, YYEEEE.

The chain links TRBV30 to TRBJ2-1, with D possibly matching TRBD2 (6 bases). This CDR3 has 10 residues. Trimming cost V 5 bases and J 12 bases, with 11 bases left between them. From germline, CDR1 is GTSNPN and CDR2 SVGIG (reference sequence). The CDR3 protein is CAWSQRVQFF. The CDR3 DNA is TGTGCCTGGTCCCAGCGGGTGCAGTTCTTC.

The chain uses TRBV6-5 and TRBJ2-7, with a weak D call TRBD2 (5 bases). The germline V and J ends were trimmed by 0 bases and 6 bases, with 9 bases remaining between them. The CDR3 loop spans 13 amino acids. Looked up from germline, CDR1 is MNHEY and CDR2 is SVGAGI. CDR3 sequence: CASSYSQEAEQYF. The CDR3 region has the DNA TGTGCCAGCAGTTACTCGCAGGAGGCCGAGCAGTACTTC.

The J gene is TRBJ2-3, the V gene TRBV13; D may be TRBD1 (7 bases). The V end was cut by 4 bases, the J end by 5 bases, with 13 bases between. From germline, CDR1 is PRHDT and CDR2 FYEKMQ (reference sequence). This CDR3 is 14 amino acids long. DNA for the CDR3: TGTGCCAGCAGCTGGAGGGGGCTAGGAGATACGCAGTATTTT. It encodes CASSWRGLGDTQYF.

This clone was picked up one time. The chain couples TRBV7-6 to TRBJ1-4; possibly TRBD1 for D (5 bases). The CDR3 extends over 15 amino acids. The V end was cut by 4 bases, the J end by 4 bases, with 13 bases between. Germline CDR1 and CDR2: SGHVS and FNYEAQ. CDR3 in DNA: TGTGCCAGCAGCTCGGGGGGGGAGCTTAATGAAAAACTGTTTTTT. As protein: CASSSGGELNEKLFF.

The chain carries TRBV4-2 and TRBJ2-1; the match to TRBD2 covers 9 bases. Germline values: CDR1 LGHNA, CDR2 YNFKEQ. V was pared by 1 base and J by 9 bases, with 13 bases of the junction left unmatched. CDR3 size: 17 residues. DNA of the CDR3: TGTGCCAGCAGCCAAGGCCGCGGCGGGGGGGCTTCGGGTGAGCAGTTCTTC. Amino acid sequence: CASSQGRGGGASGEQFF.

Notes on this clone: Mismatch with germline at one junction end may stem from a read error. V usage is TRBV28 and J usage is TRBJ1-2; 7 bases are shared with TRBD1. Germline assignment: CDR1 MDHEN and CDR2 SYDVKM. The CDR3 covers 14 residues. CDR3 region: CASSSRTGAPWVGF. The CDR3 DNA sequence: TGTGCCAGCAGCTCAAGAACAGGGGCCCCGTGGGTAGGCTTC.

This clone was counted once. This chain connects TRBV5-1 to TRBJ1-5; no definite D call. Between the trimmed V and J ends, which lost 2 bases and 5 bases, there was a span of 11 bases. Germline CDR1 and CDR2: SGHRS and YFSETQ. The CDR3 extends over 14 amino acids. The CDR3 DNA follows: TGCGCCAGCAGCTTACGTCCCGCGGATCAGCCCCAGCATTTT. This translates into CASSLRPADQPQHF. Filled out from reference TRBV5-1 and TRBJ1-5, the complete variable domain reads KAGVTQTPRYLIKTRGQQVTLSCSPISGHRSVSWYQQTPGQGLQFLFEYFSETQRNKGNFPGRFSGRQFSNSRSEMNVSTLELGDSALYLCASSLRPADQPQHFGDGTRLSIL.

This CDR3 reads CASSVLADNSGNTIYF. The CDR3 DNA sequence: TGTGCCAGCAGCGTTCTAGCCGACAACTCTGGAAACACCATATATTTT. The rearrangement links TRBV9 to TRBJ1-3; D gene uncertain. Germline CDR1 and CDR2: SGDLS and YYNGEE. The CDR3 is made up of 16 amino acids. The germline V and J ends were trimmed by 2 bases and 0 bases, with 12 bases remaining between them.

The chain uses TRBV7-6 and TRBJ2-6, with TRBD1 matching 8 bases. Germline CDR1 reads SGHVS; CDR2 reads FNYEAQ. The trim removed 4 bases at V and 0 bases at J, leaving 5 bases unmatched. The CDR3 runs to 17 residues. CDR3 in DNA: TGTGCCAGCAGCTGGGGACAGGCGGGCTCTGGGGCCAACGTCCTGACTTTC. Translation: CASSWGQAGSGANVLTF.

The chain employs TRBV2 and TRBJ1-1, with TRBD1 matching 8 bases. CDR1 is SNHLY and CDR2 is FYNNEI in the germline V gene. The CDR3 sequence is 15 residues long. With 11 bases clipped from V and 5 bases from J, the junction kept 16 bases outside the gene matches. This CDR3 reads CASRRAGGYDTEAFF. CDR3 bases: TGTGCCTCAAGAAGGGCAGGGGGCTATGATACTGAAGCTTTCTTT.

This clone was seen just once. The gene calls are TRBV30 and TRBJ1-4; maybe TRBD1 (5 bases). V lost 5 bases and J lost 6, with 13 bases in between. The CDR3 spans 13 residues. Germline V lookup: CDR1 GTSNPN, CDR2 SVGIG (reference sequence). CDR3 nucleotides: TGTGCCTGGGGGGAGGGGATAGATGAAAAACTGTTTTTT. It is translated as CAWGEGIDEKLFF. The whole variable domain, remainder taken from reference TRBV30 and TRBJ1-4, is SQTIHQWPATLVQPVGSPLSLECTVEGTSNPNLYWYRQAAGRGLQLLFYSVGIGQISSEVPQNLSASRPQDRQFILSSKKLLLSDSGFYLCAWGEGIDEKLFFGSGTQLSVL.

The chain carries TRBV23-1 and TRBJ2-7; 10 nucleotides agree with TRBD1. TRBV23-1 is reported as an ORF; its role is uncertain. The V and J ends lost 2 bases and 4 bases, in that order; junction bases with no gene match: 8. The CDR3 totals 16 residues. Here the CDR3 DNA reads TGCGCCAGCAGTCAAACCCCGGGACAGGGGACATACGAGCAGTACTTC. Amino acids: CASSQTPGQGTYEQYF.

In this sample, this clone turned up a few times. The chain has TRBV30 and TRBJ1-5, with D possibly matching TRBD1 (6 bases). The V and J ends lost 2 bases and 2 bases respectively, with 13 bases between them. CDR1 GTSNPN and CDR2 SVGIG come from the germline V gene (reference sequence). The CDR3 extends over 15 amino acids. The CDR3 DNA sequence: TGTGCCTGGAGTTCAACAGGGAAGGGCAATCAGCCCCAGCATTTT. Its protein product is CAWSSTGKGNQPQHF.